This entry lists 21 T cell receptor beta chains sequenced from one sample in a study of cytomegalovirus exposure and HLA in healthy donors. Use of 60 Vbeta and 13 Jbeta primers characterized the PCR. The assay was immunoSEQ multiplex PCR, and TCRdb's table has in-frame clones only and misses some. Among about 140,000 clones listed, around 87% were seen once. What was sequenced was PBMCs. These receptors all come from a woman in her 30s in good health and CMV-seronegative.

The chain carries TRBV7-9 and TRBJ1-1; D is unresolved. CDR3 length: 15 amino acids. Deletions cut 1 base from V and 0 bases from J, with 9 bases between. The V gene's germline CDR1 is SEHNR and CDR2 FQNEAQ (reference sequence). Written as DNA, the CDR3 is TGTGCCAGCAGCTTAGACATCTCCATGAACACTGAAGCTTTCTTT. It specifies CASSLDISMNTEAFF.

This rearrangement joins TRBV4-1 to TRBJ1-3; D is unclear. Germline V lookup: CDR1 MGHRA, CDR2 YSYEKL. The V end lost 2 bases, the J end lost 8 bases, and 22 bases lay between the germline ends. There are 17 residues in the CDR3. The CDR3, as DNA: TGCGCCAGCAGCCAACTCCCGAGGGCAATCGCACGGGACACCATATATTTT. Protein sequence: CASSQLPRAIARDTIYF.

The rearrangement joins TRBV5-8 to TRBJ2-1; D perhaps matches TRBD1 (5 bases). CDR3 length: 14 residues. Germline V gives CDR1 SGHTS, CDR2 YDEGEE. V was cut by 1 base and J by 3 bases, with 8 bases left in between. This chain's CDR3 is CASSLFQGYNEQFF. The CDR3, as DNA: TGTGCCAGCAGCTTGTTTCAGGGCTACAATGAGCAGTTCTTC.

This chain links TRBV5-1 with TRBJ2-1; D possibly corresponds to TRBD2 (5 bases). Trimming cost V 4 bases and J 2 bases, with 10 bases left between them. Germline V gives CDR1 SGHRS, CDR2 YFSETQ. The CDR3 consists of 14 residues. Here the CDR3 DNA reads TGCGCCAGCAGCCGAGGAGGTGCCTACAATGAGCAGTTCTTC. As protein: CASSRGGAYNEQFF. The full variable domain, in which reference TRBV5-1 and TRBJ2-1 provide the parts outside the CDR3, is KAGVTQTPRYLIKTRGQQVTLSCSPISGHRSVSWYQQTPGQGLQFLFEYFSETQRNKGNFPGRFSGRQFSNSRSEMNVSTLELGDSALYLCASSRGGAYNEQFFGPGTRLTVL.

The rearrangement uses TRBV2 and TRBJ2-5, with 7 bases identical to TRBD2. The CDR3 runs to 15 residues. The V gene end was trimmed by 7 bases and the J gene end by 1 base; junction bases not matched to a gene: 9. Germline V lookup: CDR1 SNHLY, CDR2 FYNNEI. This chain's CDR3 is CASTHLASGQETQYF. DNA for the CDR3: TGTGCCAGCACCCACTTGGCTAGCGGCCAAGAGACCCAGTACTTC.

The rearrangement uses TRBV7-2 and TRBJ1-5; D is unresolved. The CDR3 is 15 residues long. V shed 2 bases and J shed 6 bases, with 14 bases lying between them. Germline-derived CDR1 and CDR2 are SGHTA and FQGNSA. The CDR3 here is CASSLTPSATQPQHF. As DNA, the CDR3 is TGTGCCAGCAGCTTAACCCCTAGTGCCACTCAGCCCCAGCATTTT.

This clone showed up just once. The V call is TRBV27, the J call TRBJ2-7, with TRBD2 identical over 13 bases. The CDR3 has 17 amino acids. In germline, CDR1 is MNHEY, CDR2 SMNVEV (reference sequence). J was trimmed by 2 bases and V by 6 bases; bases with no gene match: 10. The CDR3 nucleotides read TGTGCCAGCAGACGACGATCCGGGACTAGCGGGGCCTACGAGCAGTACTTC. Its protein product is CASRRRSGTSGAYEQYF.

As concerns this clone: The same CDR3 also results from other DNA sequences found in this sample. V is TRBV30 and J is TRBJ2-5; TRBD1 agrees at 7 bases. Germline V gene sequence: CDR1 GTSNPN, CDR2 SVGIG (reference sequence). This CDR3 contains 16 residues. Germline trimming cut 3 bases from V and 5 bases from J; bases unmatched to any gene: 15. This CDR3 reads CAWSEMGRGSRETQYF. CDR3 sequence (DNA): TGTGCCTGGAGCGAAATGGGCAGGGGGTCAAGGGAGACCCAGTACTTC. Complete variable domain (other parts from reference TRBV30 and TRBJ2-5): SQTIHQWPATLVQPVGSPLSLECTVEGTSNPNLYWYRQAAGRGLQLLFYSVGIGQISSEVPQNLSASRPQDRQFILSSKKLLLSDSGFYLCAWSEMGRGSRETQYFGPGTRLLVL.

The CDR3 DNA reads as TGTGCCAGCTCACCATCCCGGGGGGCGAACACTGAAGCTTTCTTT. This sequence encodes CASSPSRGANTEAFF. V is TRBV18 and J is TRBJ1-1, with D maybe TRBD1 (6 bases). There are 15 residues in the CDR3. V was shortened by 2 bases and J by 1 base, with 11 bases between the two germline ends. CDR1 and CDR2 from the germline V gene are KGHSH and LQKENI.

V gene TRBV28 combines with J gene TRBJ2-6; 7 bases are shared with TRBD1. Trimming removed 4 bases from V and 0 bases from J; junction bases left unmatched: 6. The germline CDR1 and CDR2 sequences are MDHEN and SYDVKM. This CDR3 spans 17 amino acids. This CDR3 is CASSSPGTDSGANVLTF. The CDR3 region has the DNA TGTGCCAGCAGTTCACCCGGGACAGACTCTGGGGCCAACGTCCTGACTTTC. Filled out from reference TRBV28 and TRBJ2-6, the complete variable domain reads DVKVTQSSRYLVKRTGEKVFLECVQDMDHENMFWYRQDPGLGLRLIYFSYDVKMKEKGDIPEGYSVSREKKERFSLILESASTNQTSMYLCASSSPGTDSGANVLTFGAGSRLTVL.

V is TRBV4-1 and J is TRBJ1-3; 7 nucleotides match TRBD1. V was pared by 1 base and J by 4 bases, with 7 bases of the junction left unmatched. Germline V gene lookup returns CDR1 MGHRA and CDR2 YSYEKL. This CDR3 comprises 16 residues. The DNA of the CDR3 is TGCGCCAGCAGCCAAGGGGCAGGGGGATTGGGAAACACCATATATTTT. Protein: CASSQGAGGLGNTIYF.

J is TRBJ2-7 and V is TRBV19; D is perhaps TRBD1 (5 bases). CDR3 length: 15 amino acids. Germline CDR1 and CDR2: LNHDA and SQIVND (reference sequence). V gave up 0 bases and J gave up 6 bases, with 15 bases separating them. DNA of the CDR3: TGTGCCAGTAGTATAGATCGGTGGGGCAGAGGCGAGCAGTACTTC. It is translated as CASSIDRWGRGEQYF.

The rearrangement joins TRBV18 to TRBJ1-4, with a weak D call TRBD1 (6 bases). Germline CDR1 is KGHSH and CDR2 is LQKENI. V shed 6 bases and J shed 7 bases, with 15 bases lying between them. The CDR3 length is 14 residues. The CDR3 region has the DNA TGTGCCAGCTCGCACCGGGACACCGCTGAAAAACTGTTTTTT. It encodes CASSHRDTAEKLFF.

The chain links TRBV9 to TRBJ2-3; tentatively, D is TRBD2 (6 bases). Germline values: CDR1 SGDLS, CDR2 YYNGEE. Trimming removed 4 bases at V and 4 bases at J, with 16 bases between. CDR3 size: 15 residues. CDR3 sequence reads: CASSQRGYTSDTQYF. In nucleotides, the CDR3 is TGTGCCAGCAGCCAACGGGGGTATACTTCAGATACGCAGTATTTT.

The chain employs TRBV6-5 and TRBJ2-1; D uncertain. Trimming removed 6 bases at V and 0 bases at J, with 12 bases between. The CDR3 has 15 amino acids. From germline, CDR1 is MNHEY and CDR2 SVGAGI. CDR3 in DNA: TGTGCCAGCAGCCTCCAGGCCCCCTCCTACAATGAGCAGTTCTTC. It specifies CASSLQAPSYNEQFF.

CDR3 in DNA: TGTGCCAGCAGCACCCAGACAGGGAGCAGGGAGACCCAGTACTTC. Translated: CASSTQTGSRETQYF. This chain joins TRBV9 and TRBJ2-5, with 7 bases lining up with TRBD1. CDR1 is SGDLS, CDR2 YYNGEE, per germline. J was trimmed by 5 bases and V by 4 bases; bases with no gene match: 11. This CDR3 has 15 residues.

This chain connects TRBV9 to TRBJ2-1; TRBD1 is a possible D gene (6 bases). The CDR3 loop spans 17 amino acids. Trimming stripped 2 bases from V and 0 bases from J, with 15 bases between. CDR1 and CDR2 from the germline V gene are SGDLS and YYNGEE. DNA for the CDR3: TGTGCCAGCAGCGTCCAGGGACACCTCCTCTCCTACAATGAGCAGTTCTTC. This translates into CASSVQGHLLSYNEQFF. The full variable domain, rest sourced from reference TRBV9 and TRBJ2-1, is DSGVTQTPKHLITATGQRVTLRCSPRSGDLSVYWYQQSLDQGLQFLIQYYNGEERAKGNILERFSAQQFPDLHSELNLSSLELGDSALYFCASSVQGHLLSYNEQFFGPGTRLTVL.

This sequence joins TRBV7-9 and TRBJ2-7; tentatively, D is TRBD2 (7 bases). Germline V lookup: CDR1 SEHNR, CDR2 FQNEAQ (reference sequence). This CDR3 comprises 17 residues. V was clipped by 6 bases and J by 2 bases, with 23 bases between them. The CDR3 DNA reads as TGTGCCAGCAGTCCAGTGGGGGGGCAGGCAGCCGCCTACGAGCAGTACTTC. The encoded protein is CASSPVGGQAAAYEQYF.

V is TRBV19 and J is TRBJ1-1; TRBD1 might be the D (6 bases). This CDR3 has 14 amino acids. Germline V CDR1 and CDR2: LNHDA, SQIVND (reference sequence). V was cut by 3 bases and J by 5 bases, with 13 bases left in between. The CDR3 reads CASSIRGAGTEAFF. CDR3 nucleotides: TGTGCCAGTAGTATTCGGGGGGCAGGTACTGAAGCTTTCTTT. Complete variable domain (other parts from reference TRBV19 and TRBJ1-1): DGGITQSPKYLFRKEGQNVTLSCEQNLNHDAMYWYRQDPGQGLRLIYYSQIVNDFQKGDIAEGYSVSREKKESFPLTVTSAQKNPTAFYLCASSIRGAGTEAFFGQGTRLTVV.

The V call is TRBV30, the J call TRBJ1-6; 10 bases agree with TRBD1. The germline V gene has CDR1 GTSNPN and CDR2 SVGIG (reference sequence). The CDR3 runs 15 residues. Trimming removed 4 bases from V and 7 bases from J; junction bases left unmatched: 7. The CDR3 loop is CAWTSGTGVNSPLHF. The CDR3 bases are TGTGCCTGGACATCCGGGACAGGGGTAAATTCACCCCTCCACTTT.

The chain is built from TRBV6-6 and TRBJ2-1; 7 nucleotides line up with TRBD2. The trim removed 2 bases at V and 0 bases at J, leaving 4 bases unmatched. The CDR3 extends over 16 amino acids. Germline V gene data show CDR1 as MNHNY and CDR2 as SVGAGI (reference sequence). This chain's CDR3 is CASSYRAGASYNEQFF. DNA for the CDR3: TGTGCCAGCAGTTACCGTGCGGGAGCCTCCTACAATGAGCAGTTCTTC.